Sequencing of this TCR beta chain was carried out in a study of blood T cells in healthy people across ages. Germline CDR1 and CDR2: SGHRS and YFSETQ. With 3 bases removed from V and 0 bases from J, the gap between germline ends came to 13 bases. CDR3 length equals 17 residues. This clonotype was counted between two and nine times. The antigen remains undetermined. Study-level findings and limits: Unsorted PBMCs blocked a conclusive comparison of naive and antigen-experienced cells.

A second PCR of roughly 7 to 11 cycles used a sample-barcoded 5' primer and a J-beta primer mix. Tags on each cDNA molecule came from a template-switch adaptor with 12 random nucleotides. No fewer than 3 million CDR3-containing paired-end reads came from each sample. MiXCR, applied by TCRdb to the 5' RACE reads, yields one record per CDR3 protein. The table records approximately 800,000 distinct CDR3 sequences, 35% to 60% of them present only once. The chain joins TRBV5-1 to TRBJ2-6; tentatively, D is TRBD1 (5 bases). The specimen was blood. The clonotype comes from a man older than 75 in good health. In DNA, the CDR3 is TGCGCCAGCAGCTACAGCACAGGAGTCTCTGGGGCCAACGTCCTGACTTTC. Translated, it gives CASSYSTGVSGANVLTF.